The rows below give T cell receptor beta chains drawn from one sample of a study of cytomegalovirus exposure and HLA in healthy donors. TCRdb's copy holds only in-frame clones and misses some; the assay was immunoSEQ multiplex PCR. The table lists approximately 170,000 clones, around 85% of them singletons. Sequenced sample: PBMCs. Source of these receptors: a young man in good health and CMV-seropositive. CDR3s include the opening cysteine and the closing phenylalanine or tryptophan. Fields, in order: D gene, J gene, clone size, V gene, CDR3 DNA, CDR3 protein. A D gene is named only where the DNA matches it firmly. Size tells how often a clone was seen (once, few, many) or the class of an expanded clone, and some rows leave it out.

TRBD1 | TRBJ1-4 | - | TRBV14 | TGTGCCAGCAGCCTTTCCGGGACAGGGGGCACAGGAGAAAAACTGTTTTTT | CASSLSGTGGTGEKLFF
TRBD1 | TRBJ2-2 | - | TRBV2 | TGTGCCAGCAGTCAACGGGACAGGGCTATCGGGGAGCTGTTTTTT | CASSQRDRAIGELFF
TRBD1 | TRBJ2-6 | - | TRBV11-1 | TGTGCCAGCAGCTCAAACCGGGACAGGACTTTTGGGGCCAACGTCCTGACTTTC | CASSSNRDRTFGANVLTF
TRBD1 | TRBJ2-1 | - | TRBV4-2 | TGTGCCAGCAGCCAGGGACAGGAGAGCTCCTACAATGAGCAGTTCTTC | CASSQGQESSYNEQFF
- | TRBJ1-5 | - | TRBV6-1 | TGTGCCAGCAGTGAAGCGACAGACCTTACCTATAGCAATCAGCCCCAGCATTTT | CASSEATDLTYSNQPQHF
- | TRBJ2-2 | - | TRBV7-9 | TGTGCCAGCAGCCCCACGAACACCGGGGAGCTGTTTTTT | CASSPTNTGELFF
TRBD2 | TRBJ2-1 | - | TRBV29-1 | TGCAGCGTTGAAGATTGGGGACTAGCGGGAACAAATTACAATGAGCAGTTCTTC | CSVEDWGLAGTNYNEQFF
- | TRBJ1-1 | - | TRBV6-6 | TGTGCCAGCAGGGGATCCGCGGGCTACACTGAAGCTTTCTTT | CASRGSAGYTEAFF
- | TRBJ2-7 | few | TRBV27 | TGTGCCAGCAGTTTAGGTGGGCGGGGAAACGAGCAGTACTTC | CASSLGGRGNEQYF
TRBD1 | TRBJ1-4 | once | TRBV18 | TGTGCCAGCTCACGACAGGGACGCGAAAAACTGTTTTTT | CASSRQGREKLFF
TRBD1 | TRBJ2-7 | - | TRBV19 | TGTGCCAGTAGTGCCCGGGACAGGGGGCCCTACGAGCAGTACTTC | CASSARDRGPYEQYF
TRBD2 | TRBJ2-5 | - | TRBV7-3 | TGTGCCAGCAGCTTGGGGGGAGGGTCCCAAGAGACCCAGTACTTC | CASSLGGGSQETQYF
- | TRBJ1-2 | few | TRBV5-1 | TGCGCCAGCAGCTTTGGTCCGGGGAACTATGGCTACACCTTC | CASSFGPGNYGYTF
TRBD1 | TRBJ2-3 | - | TRBV5-4 | TGTGCCAGCAGCCCAGGGACAGGGCACACAGATACGCAGTATTTT | CASSPGTGHTDTQYF
- | TRBJ1-2 | - | TRBV6-5 | TGTGCCAGCAGTTACTCAGGCGGGGGCCAGGGCTACACCTTC | CASSYSGGGQGYTF
TRBD2 | TRBJ2-1 | - | TRBV27 | TGTGCCAGCAGCCCTATAGCGGGAGTGGTCTACAATGAGCAGTTCTTC | CASSPIAGVVYNEQFF
- | TRBJ1-2 | - | TRBV18 | TGTGCCAGCTCACCATACAGGGACGACTATGGCTACACCTTC | CASSPYRDDYGYTF
- | TRBJ2-7 | - | TRBV7-9 | TGTGCCAGCAGCTTATCAGGGGTCTCCTCCTACGAGCAGTACTTC | CASSLSGVSSYEQYF
- | TRBJ2-4 | - | TRBV30 | TGTGCCTGGAGTGTAAATGGCCGAAACATTCAGTACTTC | CAWSVNGRNIQYF
TRBD2 | TRBJ2-3 | - | TRBV28 | TGTGCCAGCACCGGGACTAGCGGCACAGATACGCAGTATTTT | CASTGTSGTDTQYF
TRBD1 | TRBJ1-2 | - | TRBV27 | TGTGCCAGCAGTTTTCGGAGACAGGGAGCCTATGGCTACACCTTC | CASSFRRQGAYGYTF
- | TRBJ1-2 | - | TRBV29-1 | TGCAGCGCCACTAGCCCTCGTGGGTATGGCTACACCTTC | CSATSPRGYGYTF
- | TRBJ2-3 | - | TRBV9 | TGTGCCAGCAGCTCCGGGAGTGGAGATACGCAGTATTTT | CASSSGSGDTQYF
TRBD2 | TRBJ2-7 | - | TRBV11-2 | TGTGCCAGCAGCTTAGAGGCGGTAGCGGGATTGTACGAGCAGTACTTC | CASSLEAVAGLYEQYF
TRBD1 | TRBJ2-1 | few | TRBV12-5 | TGTGCTAGTGGTATACGGGACAGGGGGCAGGATGAGCAGTTCTTC | CASGIRDRGQDEQFF
TRBD1 | TRBJ2-2 | - | TRBV5-1 | TGCGCCAGCAGCCCTCTGGGACAGGGCGACACCGGGGAGCTGTTTTTT | CASSPLGQGDTGELFF
- | TRBJ2-6 | - | TRBV4-1 | TGCGCCAGCAGCCTTAAAAACTCTGGGGCCAACGTCCTGACTTTC | CASSLKNSGANVLTF
TRBD2 | TRBJ2-5 | - | TRBV5-1 | TGCGCCAGCAGCTTTAGCGGGGGGGGAAAAGAAGAGACCCAGTACTTC | CASSFSGGGKEETQYF
TRBD1 | TRBJ1-1 | - | TRBV15 | TGTGCCACCAGCGAAGACAGGGTCTTGAACACTGAAGCTTTCTTT | CATSEDRVLNTEAFF
TRBD1 | TRBJ1-2 | - | TRBV7-2 | TGTGCCAGCAGCTTACTATACCAGGGGGCAGGCTACACCTTC | CASSLLYQGAGYTF
TRBD2 | TRBJ2-7 | - | TRBV18 | TGTGCCAGCTCACCAGCGGGGGGCGAGCAGTACTTC | CASSPAGGEQYF
- | TRBJ1-2 | - | TRBV28 | TGTGCCAGCAGTGCGCTGAGATCCTATGGCTACACCTTC | CASSALRSYGYTF
- | TRBJ2-3 | - | TRBV27 | TGTGCCAGCAGTCCCGGGAAGGATAGAGATACGCAGTATTTT | CASSPGKDRDTQYF
- | TRBJ2-5 | - | TRBV5-1 | TGCGCCAGCAGCTCCGAGGGGGAAGAGACCCAGTACTTC | CASSSEGEETQYF
TRBD1 | TRBJ1-4 | - | TRBV27 | TGTGCCAGCAGTCATCGACAGGGTAGTGAAAAACTGTTTTTT | CASSHRQGSEKLFF
- | TRBJ1-3 | - | TRBV6-1 | TGTGCCAGCAGTGTTCAAGGGGGATATGGAAACACCATATATTTT | CASSVQGGYGNTIYF
- | TRBJ1-1 | - | TRBV28 | TGTGCCAGCAGTCTCCAGGGTGCTGAAGCTTTCTTT | CASSLQGAEAFF
TRBD2 | TRBJ2-7 | - | TRBV6-6 | TGTGCCAGCAGGACCAGGCGGGGGAGAGCCTACGAGCAGTACTTC | CASRTRRGRAYEQYF
- | TRBJ2-5 | - | TRBV2 | TGTGCCAGCAGCGGGTCTCTTTCCGAGACCCAGTACTTC | CASSGSLSETQYF
- | TRBJ1-1 | - | TRBV5-1 | TGCGCCAGCAGTTTGGAGGTTTTGGGGGGGCGAGGGGCTTTCTTT | CASSLEVLGGRGAFF
TRBD1 | TRBJ2-7 | few | TRBV25-1 | TGTGCCAGCAGTGTCCGGGACAGCTACGAGCAGTACTTC | CASSVRDSYEQYF
TRBD2 | TRBJ2-3 | - | TRBV5-1 | TGCGCCAGCAGACTAGCGGCCTCCACAGATACGCAGTATTTT | CASRLAASTDTQYF
- | TRBJ1-1 | - | TRBV28 | TGTGCCAGCAGTCTTTACCACAGGGTGAACACTGAAGCTTTCTTT | CASSLYHRVNTEAFF
- | TRBJ2-3 | - | TRBV29-1 | TGCAGCGTTACCCGCGGGGTTAGCACAGATACGCAGTATTTT | CSVTRGVSTDTQYF